What follows describes a single TCR beta chain. The sample holds a few counts of this clonotype. Its antigen specificity is not known. Per-base qualities were not stored, and no clone one base away is much larger. These data come from a study of T-cell reconstitution after alpha-beta-depleted transplantation in children (dated by TCRdb to about 2016). In terms of the full investigation: Using TCR repertoire profiling, the study quantitatively followed how T-cell immune reconstitution unfolded in children after TCRalphabeta/CD19-depleted allogeneic hematopoietic cell transplantation.

The method was PCR. Sequencer: Illumina HiSeq 2500. TCR libraries were prepared with molecular barcoding, using unique molecular identifiers to normalize TCRbeta repertoire quantification. Using fastp at Q25 and MiXCR, TCRdb reprocessed the public reads and kept productive beta chains. Each record represents a unique CDR3 protein, reported with the most common genes and DNA among its rows. Counted in this sample were 360,000 or so distinct CDR3 sequences; just over 20% of them appeared once. The biggest ten clones account for 3.8% of the sample. CDR1 SEHNR and CDR2 FQNEAQ are derived from the germline V gene (reference sequence). Deletion took 8 bases off V and 1 base off J, with a span of 26 bases between the germline ends. Counted from cysteine to phenylalanine, this CDR3 has 18 amino acids. This entry keeps only the CDR3 DNA: 54 bases, framed from base 1.

This sample comprised PBMCs from the stem cell graft donor, obtained from the stem cell graft. The rearrangement combines TRBV7-9 with TRBJ1-1; the best D guess is TRBD1, with 6 bases matching. The source is a human donor who donated a stem cell graft to a child with acute myeloid leukemia. The DNA reads TGTGCCAGCCGAACATATAACACAGGGACCGTGTCGAACACTGAAGCTTTCTTT. This yields the protein CASRTYNTGTVSNTEAFF. Supplemented by the reference TRBV7-9 and TRBJ1-1 proteins around the CDR3, the complete variable domain is DTGVSQNPRHKITKRGQNVTFRCDPISEHNRLYWYRQTLGQGPEFLTYFQNEAQLEKSRLLSDRFSAERPKGSFSTLEIQRTEQGDSAMYLCASRTYNTGTVSNTEAFFGQGTRLTVV.